This is a list of T cell receptor beta chains from one sample in a study of T cell responses to AZD1222 COVID-19 vaccine. TCRdb's table, derived via immunoSEQ multiplex PCR, lists solely in-frame clones and lacks some. Here the sample spans about 92,000 clones, 90% to 95% being singletons. The starting material was peripheral blood, obtained on day 0 of AZD1222 vaccination. These receptors were collected from an adult in good health. The CDR3 runs from the conserved cysteine through the conserved F or W. Each record gives: clone size, D gene, V gene, J gene, CDR3 protein, CDR3 DNA. D genes are given only for firm matches. The size of a clone is reported for some rows only, either as once, few or many, or as a class for expanded clones.

clone size: NA
D gene: NA
V gene: TRBV15
J gene: TRBJ1-5
CDR3 protein: CATSRDWEGVGQPQHF
CDR3 DNA: TGTGCCACCAGCAGAGATTGGGAGGGCGTGGGGCAGCCCCAGCATTTT

clone size: NA
D gene: NA
V gene: TRBV2
J gene: TRBJ1-4
CDR3 protein: CASKQAGEKLFF
CDR3 DNA: TGTGCCAGCAAGCAAGCGGGTGAAAAACTGTTTTTT

clone size: NA
D gene: NA
V gene: TRBV6-5
J gene: TRBJ1-5
CDR3 protein: CGEGRVNQPQHF
CDR3 DNA: TGTGGCGAGGGCAGGGTGAATCAGCCCCAGCATTTT

clone size: once
D gene: NA
V gene: TRBV28
J gene: TRBJ2-7
CDR3 protein: CASSLPGLNAYEQYF
CDR3 DNA: TGTGCCAGCAGTCTTCCGGGACTCAACGCCTACGAGCAGTACTTC

clone size: NA
D gene: TRBD1
V gene: TRBV27
J gene: TRBJ2-1
CDR3 protein: CASKPSGTGVLAYNEQFF
CDR3 DNA: TGTGCCAGCAAACCGTCCGGGACAGGGGTCTTGGCCTACAATGAGCAGTTCTTC

clone size: once
D gene: NA
V gene: TRBV30
J gene: TRBJ1-1
CDR3 protein: CAWSVTSDSEAFF
CDR3 DNA: TGTGCCTGGAGTGTAACCTCGGACAGTGAAGCTTTCTTT

clone size: NA
D gene: NA
V gene: TRBV5-1
J gene: TRBJ2-1
CDR3 protein: CASSLGLVNEQFF
CDR3 DNA: TGCGCCAGCAGCTTGGGACTAGTCAATGAGCAGTTCTTC

clone size: NA
D gene: TRBD1
V gene: TRBV27
J gene: TRBJ1-1
CDR3 protein: CASSLSGTGYPEAFF
CDR3 DNA: TGTGCCAGCAGTTTATCCGGGACAGGGTACCCTGAAGCTTTCTTT

clone size: NA
D gene: TRBD1
V gene: TRBV6-2/TRBV6-3
J gene: TRBJ2-3
CDR3 protein: CASSYMQGASTDTQYF
CDR3 DNA: TGTGCCAGCAGTTATATGCAGGGGGCTAGCACAGATACGCAGTATTTT

clone size: NA
D gene: TRBD1
V gene: TRBV7-3
J gene: TRBJ2-3
CDR3 protein: CASSPRGRTDTQYF
CDR3 DNA: TGTGCCAGCAGCCCCAGGGGGAGAACAGATACGCAGTATTTT

clone size: once
D gene: NA
V gene: TRBV5-6
J gene: TRBJ1-2
CDR3 protein: CASASVALNYGYTF
CDR3 DNA: TGTGCCAGCGCCTCCGTGGCCCTTAACTATGGCTACACCTTC

clone size: NA
D gene: NA
V gene: TRBV6-1
J gene: TRBJ2-1
CDR3 protein: CASSEGYNEQFF
CDR3 DNA: TGTGCCAGCAGTGAGGGGTACAATGAGCAGTTCTTC

clone size: NA
D gene: NA
V gene: TRBV19
J gene: TRBJ1-1
CDR3 protein: CASSIMANPDTEAFF
CDR3 DNA: TGTGCCAGTAGTATAATGGCGAACCCGGACACTGAAGCTTTCTTT

clone size: once
D gene: NA
V gene: TRBV7-9
J gene: TRBJ2-7
CDR3 protein: CASSLHNYEQYF
CDR3 DNA: TGTGCCAGCAGCTTACACAACTACGAGCAGTACTTC

clone size: NA
D gene: NA
V gene: TRBV10-1
J gene: TRBJ2-7
CDR3 protein: CASSEGPPPYEQYF
CDR3 DNA: TGCGCCAGCAGTGAGGGACCACCTCCCTACGAGCAGTACTTC

clone size: NA
D gene: NA
V gene: TRBV7-2
J gene: TRBJ2-2
CDR3 protein: CASRRTATGELFF
CDR3 DNA: TGTGCCAGCAGAAGGACAGCTACCGGGGAGCTGTTTTTT

clone size: NA
D gene: NA
V gene: TRBV2
J gene: TRBJ2-7
CDR3 protein: CASNVDGQSADEQYF
CDR3 DNA: TGTGCCAGCAACGTCGATGGACAGTCGGCCGACGAGCAGTACTTC

clone size: NA
D gene: NA
V gene: TRBV3-1/TRBV3-2
J gene: TRBJ2-5
CDR3 protein: CASSQASASTRETQYF
CDR3 DNA: TGTGCCAGCAGCCAAGCTTCCGCTAGCACCCGGGAGACCCAGTACTTC

clone size: once
D gene: TRBD1
V gene: TRBV19
J gene: TRBJ1-4
CDR3 protein: CASSPGQGSNEKLFF
CDR3 DNA: TGTGCCAGTAGTCCAGGACAGGGTTCGAATGAAAAACTGTTTTTT

clone size: NA
D gene: NA
V gene: TRBV21-1
J gene: TRBJ1-1
CDR3 protein: CASSKVRHRSSREAFF
CDR3 DNA: TGTGCCAGCAGCAAAGTTCGGCACAGGTCCTCCCGGGAAGCTTTCTTT

clone size: NA
D gene: NA
V gene: TRBV19
J gene: TRBJ2-7
CDR3 protein: CASSNPTYEQYF
CDR3 DNA: TGTGCCAGTAGTAACCCAACCTACGAGCAGTACTTC

clone size: NA
D gene: NA
V gene: TRBV10-3
J gene: TRBJ2-3
CDR3 protein: CAISAPEAPGDTQYF
CDR3 DNA: TGTGCCATCAGTGCTCCGGAGGCGCCCGGGGATACGCAGTATTTT

clone size: NA
D gene: NA
V gene: TRBV12-5
J gene: TRBJ1-2
CDR3 protein: CASGLPEGVGYTF
CDR3 DNA: TGTGCTAGTGGTTTGCCCGAGGGGGTTGGCTACACCTTC

clone size: NA
D gene: NA
V gene: TRBV24-1
J gene: TRBJ1-2
CDR3 protein: CATSDEGGTGYTF
CDR3 DNA: TGTGCCACCAGTGATGAGGGGGGGACGGGCTACACCTTC

clone size: NA
D gene: NA
V gene: TRBV6-5
J gene: TRBJ2-1
CDR3 protein: CASRFSLYNEQFF
CDR3 DNA: TGTGCCAGCAGGTTTAGCTTATACAATGAGCAGTTCTTC

clone size: NA
D gene: NA
V gene: TRBV19
J gene: TRBJ1-2
CDR3 protein: CASSSTRGAIGYTF
CDR3 DNA: TGTGCCAGTAGTTCCACGCGGGGGGCCATAGGCTACACCTTC

clone size: NA
D gene: TRBD1
V gene: TRBV28
J gene: TRBJ1-2
CDR3 protein: CASRKLLARTGGIYGYTF
CDR3 DNA: TGTGCCAGCAGGAAACTCCTAGCCCGGACAGGGGGCATCTATGGCTACACCTTC

clone size: once
D gene: NA
V gene: TRBV29-1
J gene: TRBJ2-5
CDR3 protein: CSVERSFQETQYF
CDR3 DNA: TGCAGCGTTGAAAGGTCATTCCAAGAGACCCAGTACTTC

clone size: NA
D gene: NA
V gene: TRBV6-5
J gene: TRBJ1-1
CDR3 protein: CASSYLPGAGGAEAFF
CDR3 DNA: TGTGCCAGCAGTTACCTTCCGGGCGCAGGCGGCGCTGAAGCTTTCTTT

clone size: NA
D gene: TRBD1
V gene: TRBV7-9
J gene: TRBJ2-7
CDR3 protein: CASSHRDRATYEQYF
CDR3 DNA: TGTGCCAGCAGCCACCGGGACAGGGCAACCTACGAGCAGTACTTC

clone size: NA
D gene: NA
V gene: TRBV6-5
J gene: TRBJ1-4
CDR3 protein: CASVTTVGEKLFF
CDR3 DNA: TGTGCCAGCGTTACAACAGTCGGTGAAAAACTGTTTTTT

clone size: NA
D gene: NA
V gene: TRBV19
J gene: TRBJ1-1
CDR3 protein: CASSIFGGTEAFF
CDR3 DNA: TGTGCCAGTAGTATTTTCGGGGGCACTGAAGCTTTCTTT

clone size: once
D gene: TRBD2
V gene: TRBV3-1/TRBV3-2
J gene: TRBJ2-3
CDR3 protein: CASSPRLAGSTDTQYF
CDR3 DNA: TGTGCCAGCAGCCCAAGACTAGCGGGTAGCACAGATACGCAGTATTTT

clone size: NA
D gene: TRBD2
V gene: TRBV28
J gene: TRBJ2-7
CDR3 protein: CASSQLAGDNYEQYF
CDR3 DNA: TGTGCCAGCAGTCAACTAGCGGGAGATAATTACGAGCAGTACTTC

clone size: NA
D gene: NA
V gene: TRBV10-2
J gene: TRBJ2-5
CDR3 protein: CASSESRVETQYF
CDR3 DNA: TGCGCCAGCAGTGAGTCGAGGGTAGAGACCCAGTACTTC

clone size: NA
D gene: NA
V gene: TRBV3-1/TRBV3-2
J gene: TRBJ1-1
CDR3 protein: CASSQGQSPMNTEAFF
CDR3 DNA: TGTGCCAGCAGCCAAGGTCAGTCACCCATGAACACTGAAGCTTTCTTT

clone size: NA
D gene: NA
V gene: TRBV6-2/TRBV6-3
J gene: TRBJ2-3
CDR3 protein: CASSPRTVTQYF
CDR3 DNA: TGTGCCAGCAGTCCAAGGACAGTCACGCAGTATTTT

clone size: NA
D gene: TRBD1
V gene: TRBV19
J gene: TRBJ1-6
CDR3 protein: CASSSDRGNSPLHF
CDR3 DNA: TGTGCCAGTAGCTCGGACAGGGGCAATTCACCCCTCCACTTT

clone size: NA
D gene: NA
V gene: TRBV5-1
J gene: TRBJ2-2
CDR3 protein: CASSLVRGRTGELFF
CDR3 DNA: TGCGCCAGCAGCTTGGTCAGGGGAAGGACCGGGGAGCTGTTTTTT

clone size: NA
D gene: NA
V gene: TRBV19
J gene: TRBJ1-4
CDR3 protein: CASSSFFGGTNEKLFF
CDR3 DNA: TGTGCCAGTAGTAGTTTTTTCGGGGGAACTAATGAAAAACTGTTTTTT

clone size: NA
D gene: NA
V gene: TRBV27
J gene: TRBJ1-2
CDR3 protein: CASSLGLNYGYTF
CDR3 DNA: TGTGCCAGCAGTCTCGGACTGAACTATGGCTACACCTTC

clone size: NA
D gene: NA
V gene: TRBV12-3/TRBV12-4
J gene: TRBJ1-2
CDR3 protein: CASRTVSKGYTF
CDR3 DNA: TGTGCCAGCAGGACCGTCTCTAAGGGCTACACCTTC

clone size: NA
D gene: NA
V gene: TRBV5-4
J gene: TRBJ2-3
CDR3 protein: CASFSSAYTDTQYF
CDR3 DNA: TGTGCCAGCTTCTCTAGCGCCTACACAGATACGCAGTATTTT

clone size: NA
D gene: TRBD1
V gene: TRBV28
J gene: TRBJ1-5
CDR3 protein: CASRNKQGAADQPQHF
CDR3 DNA: TGTGCCAGCAGGAACAAACAGGGGGCAGCAGATCAGCCCCAGCATTTT

clone size: NA
D gene: NA
V gene: TRBV5-1
J gene: TRBJ2-2
CDR3 protein: CASSLGSTGELFF
CDR3 DNA: TGCGCCAGCAGCTTGGGTAGCACCGGGGAGCTGTTTTTT

clone size: NA
D gene: NA
V gene: TRBV19
J gene: TRBJ1-5
CDR3 protein: CASRPKDSSHQPQHF
CDR3 DNA: TGTGCCAGTAGACCCAAGGACAGTAGTCATCAGCCCCAGCATTTT

clone size: few
D gene: NA
V gene: TRBV6-6
J gene: TRBJ2-7
CDR3 protein: CASSYHYEQYF
CDR3 DNA: TGTGCCAGCAGTTACCATTACGAGCAGTACTTC

clone size: NA
D gene: NA
V gene: TRBV3-1/TRBV3-2
J gene: TRBJ2-7
CDR3 protein: CASSRTWYEQYF
CDR3 DNA: TGTGCCAGCAGTCGAACTTGGTACGAGCAGTACTTC

clone size: NA
D gene: NA
V gene: TRBV27
J gene: TRBJ1-3
CDR3 protein: CASSLTIGNTIYF
CDR3 DNA: TGTGCCAGCAGTCTAACAATTGGAAACACCATATATTTT

clone size: NA
D gene: TRBD1
V gene: TRBV6-5
J gene: TRBJ1-6
CDR3 protein: CASSYWDRGGSPLHF
CDR3 DNA: TGTGCCAGCAGTTACTGGGACAGGGGAGGATCACCCCTCCACTTT

clone size: NA
D gene: NA
V gene: TRBV13
J gene: TRBJ2-7
CDR3 protein: CASSPFSTSTANLFEQYF
CDR3 DNA: TGTGCCAGCAGTCCGTTCTCCACGTCGACGGCAAACCTATTCGAGCAGTACTTC